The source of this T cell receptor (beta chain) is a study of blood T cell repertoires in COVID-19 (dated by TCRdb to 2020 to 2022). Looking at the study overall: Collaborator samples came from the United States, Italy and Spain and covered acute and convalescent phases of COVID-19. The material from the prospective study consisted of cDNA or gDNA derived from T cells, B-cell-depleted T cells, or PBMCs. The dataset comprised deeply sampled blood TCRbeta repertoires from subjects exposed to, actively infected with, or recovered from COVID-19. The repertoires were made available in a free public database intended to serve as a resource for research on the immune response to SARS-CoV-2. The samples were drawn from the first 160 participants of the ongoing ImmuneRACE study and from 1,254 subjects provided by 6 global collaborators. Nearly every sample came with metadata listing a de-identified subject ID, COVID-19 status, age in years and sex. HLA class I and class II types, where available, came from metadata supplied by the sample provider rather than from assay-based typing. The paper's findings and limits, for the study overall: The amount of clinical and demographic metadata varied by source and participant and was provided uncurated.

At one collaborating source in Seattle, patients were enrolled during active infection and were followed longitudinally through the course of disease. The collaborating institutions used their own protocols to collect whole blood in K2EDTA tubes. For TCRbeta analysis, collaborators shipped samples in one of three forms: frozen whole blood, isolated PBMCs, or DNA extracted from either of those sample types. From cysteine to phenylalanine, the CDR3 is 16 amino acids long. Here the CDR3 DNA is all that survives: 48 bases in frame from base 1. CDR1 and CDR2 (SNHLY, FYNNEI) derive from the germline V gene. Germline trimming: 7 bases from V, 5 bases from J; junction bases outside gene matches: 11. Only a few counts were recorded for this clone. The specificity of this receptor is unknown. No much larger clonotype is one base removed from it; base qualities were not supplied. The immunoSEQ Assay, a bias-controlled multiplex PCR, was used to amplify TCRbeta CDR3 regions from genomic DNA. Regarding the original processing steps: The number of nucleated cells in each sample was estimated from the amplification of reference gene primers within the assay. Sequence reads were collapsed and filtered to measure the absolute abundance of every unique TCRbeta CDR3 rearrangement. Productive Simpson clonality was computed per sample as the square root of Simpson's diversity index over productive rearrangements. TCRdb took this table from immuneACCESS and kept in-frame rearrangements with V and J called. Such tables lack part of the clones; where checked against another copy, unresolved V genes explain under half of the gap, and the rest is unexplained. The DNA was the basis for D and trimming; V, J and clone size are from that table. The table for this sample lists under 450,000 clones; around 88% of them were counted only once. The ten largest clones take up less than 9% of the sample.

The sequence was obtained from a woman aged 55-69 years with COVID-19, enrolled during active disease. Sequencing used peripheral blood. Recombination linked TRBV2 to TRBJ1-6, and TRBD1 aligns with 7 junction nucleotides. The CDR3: CASIIDRARNNSPLHF. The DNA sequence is TGTGCCAGCATCATAGACAGGGCGAGAAATAATTCACCCCTCCACTTT.